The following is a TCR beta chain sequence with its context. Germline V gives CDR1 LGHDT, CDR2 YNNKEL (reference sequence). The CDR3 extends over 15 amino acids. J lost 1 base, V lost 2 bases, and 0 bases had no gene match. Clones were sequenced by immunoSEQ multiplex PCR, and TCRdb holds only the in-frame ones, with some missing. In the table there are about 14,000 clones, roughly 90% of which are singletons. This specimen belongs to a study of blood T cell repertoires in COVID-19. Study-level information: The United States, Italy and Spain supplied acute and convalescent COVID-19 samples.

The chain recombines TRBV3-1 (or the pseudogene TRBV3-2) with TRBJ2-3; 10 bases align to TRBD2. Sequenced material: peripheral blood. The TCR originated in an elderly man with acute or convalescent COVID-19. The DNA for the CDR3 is TGTGCCAGCAGCCAAAGCGGGGGGGGCACAGATACGCAGTATTTT. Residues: CASSQSGGGTDTQYF.